Reported below is one T cell receptor (beta chain). This specimen belongs to a study of molecular identifiers for immune sequencing clone quantification. Germline values: CDR1 MGHDK, CDR2 SYGVNS. The CDR3 has 16 residues. The V segment lost 1 base and the J segment 8 bases; nucleotides outside the gene matches: 13. Previously described methods and listed TCR primers produced bulk TCR libraries. In TCRdb, the PCR reads were re-called with MiXCR into one record per CDR3 protein. The sample lists 490,000 or so distinct CDR3 sequences, around 23% occurring once. Libraries used roughly 20,000 to 1,100,000 sorted naive CD8 T cells and 10%, 30% or 50% RNA input. Sorting defined naive CD8 T cells as CD8+CD4-CCR7+CD45RA+.

Sample: naive CD8+ T cells from blood, with Jurkat cell RNA spiked in. The subset denotes: FACS-sorted CD8+CD4-CCR7+CD45RA+ naive T cells. This receptor was obtained from a human donor in good health. Some libraries in this study had Jurkat cell RNA spiked in. The chain has TRBV25-1 and TRBJ1-2, with 7 bases that match TRBD1. CDR3 nucleotides: TGTGCCAGCAGTGAATCGCTGGAAGGGGGCGTAGGAGGCTACACCTTC. Amino acids: CASSESLEGGVGGYTF.